The clone carrying this TCR beta chain appeared a single time. The sample is drawn from a study of shared clonotypes between healthy human individuals. The CDR3 has 13 amino acids. Trimming took off 7 bases at V and 4 bases at J, with 10 bases between the two ends. Per germline, CDR1 SNHLY and CDR2 FYNNEI. Study processing details: ImmunoSEQ junction-only sequences lacked quality scores, so their filtering differed. TCRdb's copy holds only in-frame clones and misses some; the assay was immunoSEQ multiplex PCR. The V and J calls and the clone size are those of that table, but D and trimming were determined from the DNA. The data contain about 490,000 clones, approximately 80% of them singletons. About 90 million PBMCs supplied genomic DNA for unsorted samples.

Specimen: PBMCs. This clonotype was sampled from a woman in her 40s in good health. Some clones in this sample may be carry-over from other donors' samples. V is TRBV2 and J is TRBJ2-2; the D gene is possibly TRBD2 (5 bases). The CDR3 DNA reads TGTGCCAGCACGGGCGGAGGCACCGGGGAGCTGTTTTTT. It yields the protein CASTGGGTGELFF.